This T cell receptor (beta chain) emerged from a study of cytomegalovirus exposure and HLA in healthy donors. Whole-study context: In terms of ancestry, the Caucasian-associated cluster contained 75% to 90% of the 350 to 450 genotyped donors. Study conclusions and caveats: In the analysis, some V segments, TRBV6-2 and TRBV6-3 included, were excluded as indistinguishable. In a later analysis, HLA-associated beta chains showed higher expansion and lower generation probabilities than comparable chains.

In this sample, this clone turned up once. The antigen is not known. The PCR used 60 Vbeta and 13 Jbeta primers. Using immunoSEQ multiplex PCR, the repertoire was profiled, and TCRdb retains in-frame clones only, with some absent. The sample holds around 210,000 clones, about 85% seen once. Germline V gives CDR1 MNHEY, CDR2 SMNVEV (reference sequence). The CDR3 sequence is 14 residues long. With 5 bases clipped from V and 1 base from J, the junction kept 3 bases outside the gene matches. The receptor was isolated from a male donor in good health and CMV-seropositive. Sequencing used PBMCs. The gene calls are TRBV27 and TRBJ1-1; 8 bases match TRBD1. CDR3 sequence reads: CASSPQGANTEAFF. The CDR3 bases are TGTGCCAGCAGTCCCCAGGGGGCGAACACTGAAGCTTTCTTT.